One and the same sample provided the 7 T cell receptor beta chains below, sequenced in a study of T cell clonality in common variable immunodeficiency. Here immunoSEQ multiplex PCR was the method, and the copy in TCRdb shows in-frame clones only, minus some. Singletons are absent from the sample, which has more than 30,000 clones. The sequenced sample was peripheral blood mononuclear cells. The receptors originated from a person aged 18 to 75 in good health.

This clone showed up many times. The read is 3 residues too short to cover the CDR3 end, so that end is filled in from the germline J gene. V gene TRBV25-1 combines with J gene TRBJ2-2; possibly TRBD1 for D (5 bases). CDR3 length equals 14 residues. Germline CDR1 MGHDK, CDR2 SYGVNS. The V end was cut by 2 bases, the J end by 3 bases, with 7 bases between. The CDR3 protein is CASSESRDTGELFF. The DNA read from the CDR3 is TGTGCCAGCAGTGAAAGCAGGGACACCGGGGAG.

This clone has a count of ten or more. The CDR3 is cut off 3 residues early in the read; its end comes from the germline J gene. The chain recombines TRBV6-2 or TRBV6-3 with TRBJ2-3, with a possible D match to TRBD2 (5 bases). The CDR3 is made up of 15 amino acids. Trimming pared 4 bases from V and 2 bases from J, leaving 13 bases between. Looked up from germline, CDR1 is MNHEY and CDR2 is SVGEGT. Incomplete CDR3 DNA: TGTGCCAGCAGTTCAATTAGCGAGCTCACAGATACG. It encodes CASSSISELTDT. The full CDR3 protein is CASSSISELTDTQYF.

In its sample, this clone was seen many times. CDR3 DNA, as far as it was read: TGTGCCAGCAGTTGGGCAAATCAAGAGACC. This encodes CASSWANQET. The full CDR3 reads CASSWANQETQYF. This chain uses TRBV12-3 or TRBV12-4 with TRBJ2-5; D is unresolved. The CDR3 end falls 3 residues outside the read, so it is completed with the germline J gene. V was trimmed by 4 bases and J by 2 bases, leaving 8 bases between them. This CDR3 comprises 13 residues.

To note about this clone: The DNA ends 3 residues before the CDR3 does, and the rest of the CDR3 is filled in from the germline J gene. The chain is built from TRBV18 and TRBJ1-1; 9 bases are shared with TRBD1. This CDR3 spans 16 amino acids. V was clipped by 5 bases and J by 2 bases; unmatched bases: 9. Germline-derived CDR1 and CDR2 are KGHSH and LQKENI. The CDR3 here is CASSTQGAGGNTEAFF. The sequenced part of the CDR3 DNA is TGTGCCAGCTCAACACAGGGGGCAGGTGGAAACACTGAA.

At least ten counts were recorded for this clone. The read is 3 residues too short to cover the CDR3 end, so that end is filled in from the germline J gene. V usage is TRBV19 and J usage is TRBJ1-2, with TRBD1 matching 9 bases. The germline V gene encodes CDR1 LNHDA and CDR2 SQIVND (reference sequence). The CDR3 contains 14 residues. The sequenced CDR3 bases are TGTGCCAGTAGGGAGTATAGGGGACAGGGACGC. Its protein is CASREYRGQGR. The entire CDR3 protein reads CASREYRGQGRYTF.

This clone was observed at least ten times. The sequence runs out 3 residues before the end of the CDR3; the remainder is reconstructed from the germline J gene. The V and J genes are TRBV5-1 and TRBJ2-5; D may be TRBD2 (5 bases). CDR1 and CDR2 (germline): SGHRS, YFSETQ. V was clipped by 4 bases and J by 2 bases, with 15 bases between them. The CDR3 is made up of 15 amino acids. CDR3 residues: CASSVEPGIQETQYF. The sequenced CDR3 bases are TGCGCCAGCAGCGTTGAACCGGGGATTCAAGAGACC.

This clone was seen at least ten times. CDR3: CASNLSGLSYEQYF. CDR3 bases read: TGTGCCAGCAATCTGAGCGGGCTTTCCTACGAG. The V call is TRBV6-2 or TRBV6-3, the J call TRBJ2-7, with D perhaps matching TRBD2 (6 bases). The read halts 3 residues ahead of the CDR3 end, with the missing end drawn from the germline J gene. V lost 7 bases to trimming and J lost 1 base, with 14 bases between them. Germline V gene data show CDR1 as MNHEY and CDR2 as SVGEGT. The CDR3 runs to 14 residues.